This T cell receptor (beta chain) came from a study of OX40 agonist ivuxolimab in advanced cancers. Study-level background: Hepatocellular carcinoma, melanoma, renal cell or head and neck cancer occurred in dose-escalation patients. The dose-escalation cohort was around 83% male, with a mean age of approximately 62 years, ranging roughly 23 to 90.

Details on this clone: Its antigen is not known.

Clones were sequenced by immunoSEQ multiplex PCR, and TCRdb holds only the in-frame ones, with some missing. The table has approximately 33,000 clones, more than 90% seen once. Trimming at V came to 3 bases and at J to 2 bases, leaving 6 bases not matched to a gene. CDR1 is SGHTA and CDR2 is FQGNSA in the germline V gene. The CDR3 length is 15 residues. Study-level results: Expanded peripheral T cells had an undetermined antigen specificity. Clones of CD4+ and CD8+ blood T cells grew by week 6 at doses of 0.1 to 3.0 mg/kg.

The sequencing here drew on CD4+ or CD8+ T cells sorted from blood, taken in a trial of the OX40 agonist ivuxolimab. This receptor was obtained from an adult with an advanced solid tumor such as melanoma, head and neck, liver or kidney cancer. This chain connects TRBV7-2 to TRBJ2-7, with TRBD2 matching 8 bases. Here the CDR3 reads CASSFSVAGTYEQYF. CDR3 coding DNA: TGTGCCAGCAGCTTTTCGGTAGCGGGGACCTACGAGCAGTACTTC.